The T cell receptor beta chain described here comes from a study of T cell responses to AZD1222 COVID-19 vaccine. CDR1 is MRHNA, CDR2 SNTAGT, per germline. With 4 bases clipped from V and 3 bases from J, the junction kept 4 bases outside the gene matches. The CDR3 loop spans 15 amino acids. Repertoires were generated with immunoSEQ multiplex PCR, while TCRdb's copy carries only in-frame clones and drops some. The table records 130,000 or so clones, 92% of them present only once. V gene TRBV6-4 combines with J gene TRBJ2-5, with 11 bases aligning to TRBD2. The specimen was peripheral blood, collected on day 0 of AZD1222 vaccination. The receptor was isolated from an adult in good health. This CDR3 is CASSAGTSGKETQYF. In nucleotides, the CDR3 is TGTGCCAGCAGTGCCGGGACTAGCGGTAAAGAGACCCAGTACTTC.